The entry that follows covers one TCR beta chain sequence. The CDR3 runs to 15 residues. Germline lookup yields CDR1 SGHDT and CDR2 YYEEEE. The ends were cut back, 4 bases at V and 0 bases at J, with 13 bases in the middle. The assay was immunoSEQ multiplex PCR, and TCRdb's table has in-frame clones only and misses some. The table lists around 250,000 clones, roughly 89% of them singletons. The record originates from a study of blood T cell repertoires in COVID-19. Overall study context: Spain, Italy and the United States supplied samples that represented acute and convalescent COVID-19. PBMCs, B-cell-depleted T cells, or T cells were the source of the cDNA or gDNA that made up the material.

This TCR was sampled from a woman in her fifties or sixties with COVID-19, enrolled during active disease. The V gene is TRBV5-6, the J gene TRBJ1-1; weak D call: TRBD1 (6 bases). The source material was peripheral blood. The CDR3 DNA sequence: TGTGCCAGCAGCGCACAGGGTCTTATGAACACTGAAGCTTTCTTT. As protein: CASSAQGLMNTEAFF.